These 9 T cell receptor beta chains were all obtained from the same sample, sequenced in a study of blood T cell repertoires in COVID-19. Profiling relied on immunoSEQ multiplex PCR, and the TCRdb table lists in-frame clones only, not all of them. The sample contains 65,000 to 70,000 clones, about 83% of which appear only once. Sequencing was carried out using peripheral blood. The receptor set was obtained from a woman older than 75 with acute or convalescent COVID-19.

The chain combines TRBV5-1 with TRBJ2-1; D is ambiguous. This CDR3 is 13 amino acids long. Deletions cut 0 bases from V and 6 bases from J, with 7 bases between. Germline lookup yields CDR1 SGHRS and CDR2 YFSETQ. Here the CDR3 DNA reads TGCGCCAGCAGCTTGGTACTATCCAATGAGCAGTTCTTC. This codes for CASSLVLSNEQFF.

The CDR3 nucleotides read TGTGCCAGCAGTTACTCCCCGGGACAGGGGATGACTGAAGCTTTCTTT. It yields the protein CASSYSPGQGMTEAFF. The chain uses TRBV6-2 or TRBV6-3 and TRBJ1-1; 10 nucleotides agree with TRBD1. The CDR3 sequence is 16 residues long. CDR1 and CDR2 (germline): MNHEY, SVGEGT. Trimming removed 0 bases from V and 5 bases from J; junction bases left unmatched: 6.

The chain joins TRBV25-1 to TRBJ1-4, with 7 positions matching TRBD1. The V segment lost 3 bases and the J segment 7 bases; nucleotides outside the gene matches: 5. CDR1 is MGHDK and CDR2 is SYGVNS in the germline V gene. CDR3 size: 14 residues. CDR3 nucleotides: TGTGCCAGCAGTGAGACAGGGAGTCGTGAAAAACTGTTTTTT. Its translation is CASSETGSREKLFF.

This clone showed up just once. V and J are TRBV4-1 and TRBJ2-7, with 12 bases matching TRBD1. The V and J ends lost 3 bases and 5 bases, in that order; junction bases with no gene match: 5. The CDR3 loop spans 15 amino acids. From germline, CDR1 is MGHRA and CDR2 YSYEKL. The CDR3 here is CASSQLGTGGHEQYF. The CDR3 coding sequence is TGCGCCAGCAGCCAGCTCGGGACAGGGGGCCACGAGCAGTACTTC.

The chain links TRBV7-2 to TRBJ2-7, with TRBD2 matching over 14 bases. CDR3 length equals 15 residues. Germline assignment: CDR1 SGHTA and CDR2 FQGNSA. The trim removed 6 bases at V and 9 bases at J, leaving 10 bases unmatched. The CDR3 is CASRPSGTSGSGQYF. The DNA of the CDR3 is TGTGCCAGCAGACCCTCCGGGACTAGCGGGAGTGGGCAGTACTTC.

CDR3 loop: CASSSAGVTDTQYF. CDR3 DNA: TGCGCCAGCAGTTCAGCGGGAGTCACAGATACGCAGTATTTT. The chain is built from TRBV5-1 and TRBJ2-3; TRBD2 aligns across 8 bases. Germline values: CDR1 SGHRS, CDR2 YFSETQ. The CDR3 covers 14 residues. With V trimmed by 5 bases and J by 2 bases, 4 bases remained unmatched.

The genes are TRBV21-1 and TRBJ1-5; the listed D gene, TRBD1, was not tested against the DNA. TRBV21-1 is flagged as a pseudogene. This CDR3 has 18 residues. The CDR3 region has the DNA TGTGCCAGCAGCAAATGGGGCAGGTTCCCCCCGGGTAATCAGCCCCAGCATTTT. It is translated as CASSKWGRFPPGNQPQHF.

The chain is built from TRBV15 and TRBJ2-3; 13 nucleotides match TRBD2. Germline values: CDR1 LNHNV, CDR2 YYDKDF (reference sequence). With 0 bases clipped from V and 6 bases from J, the junction kept 3 bases outside the gene matches. CDR3 length: 16 residues. DNA of the CDR3: TGTGCCACCAGCAGAGATGGACTAGCGGGGGTGGATACGCAGTATTTT. It translates to CATSRDGLAGVDTQYF.

J is TRBJ2-7 and V is TRBV27; 10 bases are shared with TRBD1. The CDR3 loop spans 18 amino acids. CDR1 is MNHEY, CDR2 SMNVEV, per germline (reference sequence). With 3 bases clipped from V and 3 bases from J, the junction kept 14 bases outside the gene matches. The CDR3 region has the DNA TGTGCCAGCAGTTTTGGACAGGGGGGCCCTAAGAATTTCTACGAGCAGTACTTC. As protein: CASSFGQGGPKNFYEQYF.